The present T cell receptor (beta chain) was sequenced within a study of CD8 T cells in ankylosing spondylitis. Worth noting for this clonotype: The antigen is not known.

TCRdb itself ran the 5' RACE reads through MiXCR, one entry per CDR3 protein. The table records fewer than 400,000 distinct CDR3 sequences, approximately 15% of them present only once. Study conclusions and caveats: In ankylosing spondylitis patients, matched synovial fluid reportedly showed significant enrichment of disease-linked clones.

The CDR3 loop spans 18 amino acids. Losses at the gene ends were 1 base for V and 6 bases for J; bases not matched to a gene: 12. Germline V gives CDR1 MGHRA, CDR2 YSYEKL. The clonotype comes from a male donor with ankylosing spondylitis or in good health (not recorded which). The chain combines TRBV4-1 with TRBJ2-2; TRBD2 agrees at 9 bases. Sequencing input: blood, either unsorted or a sorted T cell fraction (not recorded which). CDR3 bases: TGCGCCAGCAGCCAAGGAATAGCGGGGGTGGGGAGCGCCGGGGAGCTGTTTTTT. Encoded protein: CASSQGIAGVGSAGELFF.